The TCR beta chain under discussion was sequenced for a study of Graves' ophthalmopathy and Graves' hyperthyroidism. This clonotype was observed a handful of times. The target antigen is unknown. The germline V gene encodes CDR1 ENHRY and CDR2 SYGVKD. This CDR3 is built from 17 residues. Trimming took off 6 bases at V and 8 bases at J, with 23 bases between the two ends. General study results and limits: In blood, most expanded thyroid clonotypes above 0.001 frequency were also detected.

Transcripts of RNA were the source for amplifying TCR beta CDR3 regions. The first round was an RT-PCR with HTBI primers, and the second round was a multiplex PCR. TCRdb redid the calling of the multiplex PCR reads with MiXCR, one entry per CDR3 protein. The sample has about 590,000 distinct CDR3 sequences, approximately 35% seen once; the top ten hold about 4.6%. This chain connects TRBV10-3 to TRBJ1-6; D ambiguous. The source of this sequence is an adult man with Graves' hyperthyroidism. Material for sequencing was peripheral blood or thyroid tissue (not recorded which). CDR3 coding DNA: TGTGCCATCAGCAACACCCCCGGGGTGGCCGGGGATTCACCCCTCCACTTT. It specifies CAISNTPGVAGDSPLHF.